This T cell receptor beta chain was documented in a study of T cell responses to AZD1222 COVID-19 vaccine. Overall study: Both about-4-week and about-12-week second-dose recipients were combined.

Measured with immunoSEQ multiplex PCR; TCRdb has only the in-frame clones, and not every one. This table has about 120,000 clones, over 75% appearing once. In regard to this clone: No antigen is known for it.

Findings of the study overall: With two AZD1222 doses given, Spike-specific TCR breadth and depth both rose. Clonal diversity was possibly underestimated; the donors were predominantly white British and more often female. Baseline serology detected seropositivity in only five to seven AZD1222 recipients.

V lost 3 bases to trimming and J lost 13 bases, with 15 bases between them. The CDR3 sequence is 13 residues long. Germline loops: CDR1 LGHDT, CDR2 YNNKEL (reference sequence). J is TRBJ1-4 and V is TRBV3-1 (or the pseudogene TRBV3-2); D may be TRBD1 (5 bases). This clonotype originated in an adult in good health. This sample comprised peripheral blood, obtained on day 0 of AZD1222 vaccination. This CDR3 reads CASSHRDPTVLFF. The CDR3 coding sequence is TGTGCCAGCAGCCACCGGGACCCCACTGTACTGTTTTTT.